Listed below are T cell receptor beta chains from one sample, sequenced in a study of ipilimumab plus nivolumab after autologous stem cell transplantation. Sequencing was performed with immunoSEQ multiplex PCR; in TCRdb, only in-frame clones are kept and a portion is missing. The table lists about 40,000 clones, 92% of them singletons. The starting material was PBMCs, obtained in a trial of ipilimumab plus nivolumab as post-transplant consolidation. All receptors come from a male donor with multiple myeloma. Both conserved end residues are part of each CDR3. The order of the fields is V gene, D gene, J gene, CDR3 protein. D genes are given only for firm matches.

>TRBV18|TRBD2|TRBJ2-7
CASSLLGAGSSYEQYF
>TRBV5-1|NA|TRBJ2-7
CASSPGPSSYEQYF
>TRBV29-1|TRBD1|TRBJ2-5
CSVEMGTGGEGTQYF
>TRBV7-2|TRBD2|TRBJ2-2
CASSSIDLGLAGAGELFF
>TRBV9|TRBD2|TRBJ2-1
CASSVGGLGSYNEQFF
>TRBV7-6|TRBD2|TRBJ2-3
CASSLRLAGGPDTQYF
>TRBV28|TRBD1|TRBJ2-7
CASSTRAPRQGKSYEQYF
>TRBV27|NA|TRBJ2-7
CASSLSGAAGIEQYF
>TRBV7-2|TRBD2|TRBJ2-6
CASSKNPSGGVKANVLTF
>TRBV5-1|NA|TRBJ1-3
CASSLDGSSGNTIYF
>TRBV4-1|NA|TRBJ2-1
CASSLAYWDNEQFF
>TRBV6-1|NA|TRBJ1-4
CASKGPLVKLFF
>TRBV7-2|NA|TRBJ2-7
CASSLYQDSYEQYF
>TRBV5-1|NA|TRBJ2-1
CASSITGGAAYNEQFF
>TRBV27|TRBD2|TRBJ2-7
CASSLFGRAAEQYF
>TRBV7-3|NA|TRBJ2-3
CASSLTNTGTDTQYF
>TRBV5-3|TRBD1|TRBJ1-2
CARSLETGGANGYTF
>TRBV7-2|NA|TRBJ2-1
CASSQAGSYNEQFF
>TRBV7-2|TRBD1|NA
CASSFNRGYEQYF
>TRBV28|NA|TRBJ2-7
CASSRTISSYEQYF
>TRBV27|NA|TRBJ1-3
CASSPLGTLSGNTIYF
>TRBV13|TRBD2|TRBJ2-3
CASSRPRGGGAPDTQYF
>TRBV7-3|TRBD2|TRBJ2-1
CASSSTSGEQFF
>TRBV19|NA|TRBJ2-1
CASSIRVNEQFF
>TRBV2|TRBD2|TRBJ2-1
CASRGEGYNEQFF
>TRBV9|TRBD1|TRBJ1-3
CASSTQPTGGLGNTIYF
>TRBV4-2|NA|TRBJ1-3
CASSGAGVNTIYF
>TRBV2|NA|TRBJ2-3
CASSARFTDTQYF
>TRBV5-1|TRBD1|TRBJ2-3
CASSETGGPDTQYF
>TRBV27|NA|TRBJ1-4
CASSLAPGIREKLFF
>TRBV27|NA|TRBJ1-1
CASSSPAGTEAFF
>TRBV6-5|TRBD2|TRBJ2-2
CASSYSFGRTTGELFF
>TRBV7-8|TRBD2|TRBJ2-1
CASSLDFGLAGVFEQFF
>TRBV18|NA|TRBJ2-3
CASSPSRSTDTQYF
>TRBV5-4|TRBD2|TRBJ2-7
CASSLDSGRLNEQYF
>TRBV5-1|NA|TRBJ1-3
CASSLAGPGNTIYF
>TRBV30|NA|TRBJ2-2
CAWTPLWGGAADTGELFF
>TRBV28|TRBD1|TRBJ1-4
CASSLWDREGKLFF
>TRBV6-6|NA|TRBJ2-5
CASSYSGGPVQETQYF
>TRBV7-3|NA|TRBJ2-2
CASSPRATGELFF
>TRBV4-1|TRBD2|TRBJ2-1
CASSQAASGGSYNEQFF
>TRBV4-1|NA|TRBJ2-5
CASSQDPGQQETQYF
>TRBV6-5|NA|TRBJ1-2
CASSPREGVFGGYTF
>TRBV6-5|NA|TRBJ1-2
CASTPGPDSGYTF
>TRBV6-4|TRBD1|TRBJ1-1
CASSIDRDTEAFF
>TRBV5-1|NA|TRBJ2-3
CASSLAARGPDTQYF
>TRBV10-1|NA|TRBJ2-1
CASSEQTNSAHSEQFF